The next 9 T cell receptor beta chains were all read from a single sample in a study of OX40 agonist ivuxolimab in advanced cancers. Produced via immunoSEQ multiplex PCR; TCRdb's table is partial and in-frame only. The sample holds approximately 42,000 clones, roughly 77% seen once. The specimen was CD4+ or CD8+ T cells sorted from blood, collected in a trial of the OX40 agonist ivuxolimab. The receptors derive from an adult with an advanced solid tumor such as melanoma, head and neck, liver or kidney cancer.

The CDR3 reads CASSQDIAGEYQETQYF. CDR3 sequence (DNA): TGCGCCAGCAGCCAAGATATCGCCGGGGAATACCAAGAGACCCAGTACTTC. This chain links TRBV4-3 with TRBJ2-5; D possibly corresponds to TRBD2 (5 bases). Trimming left V 0 bases short and J 0 bases short, with 14 bases between. Looked up from germline, CDR1 is LGHNA and CDR2 is YSLEER. The CDR3 has 17 residues.

This chain connects TRBV10-3 to TRBJ2-1; 12 nucleotides line up with TRBD2. CDR1 is ENHRY and CDR2 is SYGVKD in the germline V gene. V was clipped by 4 bases and J by 0 bases; unmatched bases: 7. This CDR3 is built from 18 residues. The CDR3 DNA is TGTGCCATCAGTGGGCTAGCGGGAGGGACGAGCTCCTACAATGAGCAGTTCTTC. This translates into CAISGLAGGTSSYNEQFF.

This chain uses TRBV4-2 with TRBJ2-7; possibly TRBD2 for D (5 bases). Trimming removed 3 bases from V and 0 bases from J, with 9 bases in between. The CDR3 is 14 amino acids. CDR1 LGHNA and CDR2 YNFKEQ come from the germline V gene. The DNA of the CDR3 is TGTGCCAGCAGCCATCCCGGGATCTCCTACGAGCAGTACTTC. This gives the protein CASSHPGISYEQYF.

The genes are TRBV4-3 and TRBJ2-1, with TRBD2 matching 12 bases. CDR1 LGHNA and CDR2 YSLEER come from the germline V gene. The V and J ends lost 0 bases and 8 bases, in that order; junction bases with no gene match: 5. The CDR3 has 16 amino acids. DNA for the CDR3: TGCGCCAGCAGCCAAGATCGACTAGCGGGAGTAGATGAGCAGTTCTTC. It encodes CASSQDRLAGVDEQFF.

This chain joins TRBV30 and TRBJ1-5; D unresolved. CDR3 length: 14 amino acids. V lost 1 base to trimming and J lost 11 bases, with 18 bases between them. Germline-derived CDR1 and CDR2 are GTSNPN and SVGIG (reference sequence). CDR3 amino acids: CAWSESNERGSQHF. DNA for the CDR3: TGTGCCTGGAGTGAATCCAATGAACGCGGCTCCCAGCATTTT.

This clone was counted a few times. The rearrangement joins TRBV25-1 to TRBJ1-2; possible D gene TRBD1, 5 bases. CDR1 and CDR2 (germline): MGHDK, SYGVNS. CDR3 length: 14 amino acids. Trimming removed 1 base at V and 2 bases at J, with 8 bases between. CDR3 in DNA: TGTGCCAGCAGTGAATTGAGGACAAACTATGGCTACACCTTC. Its protein is CASSELRTNYGYTF.

This chain connects TRBV4-1 to TRBJ2-5; no clear D gene. The V gene's germline CDR1 is MGHRA and CDR2 YSYEKL. The CDR3 consists of 12 residues. V was pared by 3 bases and J by 5 bases, with 7 bases between. CDR3 sequence reads: CASSHVGETQYF. DNA of the CDR3: TGCGCCAGCAGCCACGTAGGGGAGACCCAGTACTTC.

The CDR3 loop is CASSLFSGLNEQFF. Here the CDR3 DNA reads TGTGCCAGCAGCTTATTCAGCGGGTTGAATGAGCAGTTCTTC. This chain links TRBV11-3 with TRBJ2-1; D may be TRBD2 (6 bases). The CDR3 covers 14 residues. Germline V gene data show CDR1 as SGHNT and CDR2 as YENEEA. The V end lost 2 bases, the J end lost 7 bases, and 12 bases lay between the germline ends.

The CDR3 DNA reads TGCGCCAGCAGCTTGGACCCCGGGACTAGTGGCGAGACCCAGTACTTC. This codes for CASSLDPGTSGETQYF. The V gene is TRBV5-1, the J gene TRBJ2-5, with 8 positions matching TRBD2. Germline assignment: CDR1 SGHRS and CDR2 YFSETQ. After removal of 0 bases from V and 5 bases from J, the junction contained 9 bases not matched to a gene. There are 16 residues in the CDR3.